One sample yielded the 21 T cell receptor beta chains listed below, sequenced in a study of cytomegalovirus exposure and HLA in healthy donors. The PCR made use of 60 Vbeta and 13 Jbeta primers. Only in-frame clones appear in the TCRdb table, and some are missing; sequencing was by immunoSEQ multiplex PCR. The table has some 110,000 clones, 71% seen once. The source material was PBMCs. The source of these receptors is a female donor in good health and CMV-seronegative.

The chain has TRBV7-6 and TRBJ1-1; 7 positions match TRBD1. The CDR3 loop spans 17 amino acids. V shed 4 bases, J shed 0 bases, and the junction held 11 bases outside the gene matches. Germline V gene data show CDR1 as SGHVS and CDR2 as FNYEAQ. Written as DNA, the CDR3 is TGTGCCAGCAGCTCAGAGCCCACAGGGGAGATGAACACTGAAGCTTTCTTT. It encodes CASSSEPTGEMNTEAFF. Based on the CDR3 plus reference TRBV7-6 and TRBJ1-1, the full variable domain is GAGVSQSPRYKVTKRGQDVALRCDPISGHVSLYWYRQALGQGPEFLTYFNYEAQQDKSGLPNDRFSAERPEGSISTLTIQRTEQRDSAMYRCASSSEPTGEMNTEAFFGQGTRLTVV.

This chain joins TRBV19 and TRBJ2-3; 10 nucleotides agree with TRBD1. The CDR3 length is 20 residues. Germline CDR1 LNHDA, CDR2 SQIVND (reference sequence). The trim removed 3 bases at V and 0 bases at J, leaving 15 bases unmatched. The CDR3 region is CASSISGTGVRSFSTDTQYF. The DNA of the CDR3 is TGTGCCAGTAGTATTTCTGGGACAGGGGTAAGGTCCTTTAGCACAGATACGCAGTATTTT.

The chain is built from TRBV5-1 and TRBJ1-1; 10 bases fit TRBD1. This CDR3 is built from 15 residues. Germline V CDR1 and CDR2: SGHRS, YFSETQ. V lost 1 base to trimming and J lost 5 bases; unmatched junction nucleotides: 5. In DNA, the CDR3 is TGCGCCAGCAGCTTGCCGACAGGGGGCGAAACTGAAGCTTTCTTT. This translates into CASSLPTGGETEAFF.

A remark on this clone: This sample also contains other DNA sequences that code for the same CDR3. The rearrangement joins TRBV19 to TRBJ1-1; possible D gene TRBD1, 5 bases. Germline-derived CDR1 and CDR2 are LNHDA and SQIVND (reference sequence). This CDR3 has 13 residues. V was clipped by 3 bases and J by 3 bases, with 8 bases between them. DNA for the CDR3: TGTGCCAGTAGTATCCGCAGGGACACTGAAGCTTTCTTT. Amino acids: CASSIRRDTEAFF.

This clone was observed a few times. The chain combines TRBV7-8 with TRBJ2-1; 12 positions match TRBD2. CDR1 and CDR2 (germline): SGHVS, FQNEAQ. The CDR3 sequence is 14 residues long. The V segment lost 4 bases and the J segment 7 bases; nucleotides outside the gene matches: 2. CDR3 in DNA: TGTGCCAGCAGCTCTGGGACTAGCGGGAATGAGCAGTTCTTC. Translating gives CASSSGTSGNEQFF.

CDR3 in DNA: TGTGCCAGCAGTTTCACGGACACGAGGCGCTATGGCTACACCTTC. It yields the protein CASSFTDTRRYGYTF. V is TRBV28 and J is TRBJ1-2, with D perhaps matching TRBD1 (5 bases). The CDR3 sequence is 15 residues long. Trimming pared 3 bases from V and 4 bases from J, leaving 15 bases between. Germline CDR1 is MDHEN and CDR2 is SYDVKM.

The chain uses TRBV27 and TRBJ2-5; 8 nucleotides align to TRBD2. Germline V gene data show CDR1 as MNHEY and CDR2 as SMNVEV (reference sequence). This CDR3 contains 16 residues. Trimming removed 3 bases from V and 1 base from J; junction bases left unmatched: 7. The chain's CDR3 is CASSFLPGTSQETQYF. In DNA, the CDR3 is TGTGCCAGCAGTTTCCTACCCGGGACTAGCCAAGAGACCCAGTACTTC.

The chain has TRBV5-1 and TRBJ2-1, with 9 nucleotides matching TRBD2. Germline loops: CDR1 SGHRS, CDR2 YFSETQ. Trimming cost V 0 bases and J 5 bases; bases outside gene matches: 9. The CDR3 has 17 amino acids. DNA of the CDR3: TGCGCCAGCAGCTTGGCTAGCGGGACCCCTCCGAACAATGAGCAGTTCTTC. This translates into CASSLASGTPPNNEQFF.

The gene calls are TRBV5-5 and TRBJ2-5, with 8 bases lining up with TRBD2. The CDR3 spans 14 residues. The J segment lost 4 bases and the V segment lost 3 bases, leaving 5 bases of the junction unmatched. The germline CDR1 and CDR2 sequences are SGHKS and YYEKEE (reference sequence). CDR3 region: CASSSVAGSETQYF. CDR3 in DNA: TGTGCCAGCAGCTCGGTAGCGGGATCAGAGACCCAGTACTTC.

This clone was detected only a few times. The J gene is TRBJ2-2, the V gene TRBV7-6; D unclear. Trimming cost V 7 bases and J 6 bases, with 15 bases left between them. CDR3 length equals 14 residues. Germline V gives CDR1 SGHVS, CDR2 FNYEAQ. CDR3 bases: TGTGCCAGCACCCCCCCTCGAGATTCCGGGGAGCTGTTTTTT. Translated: CASTPPRDSGELFF.

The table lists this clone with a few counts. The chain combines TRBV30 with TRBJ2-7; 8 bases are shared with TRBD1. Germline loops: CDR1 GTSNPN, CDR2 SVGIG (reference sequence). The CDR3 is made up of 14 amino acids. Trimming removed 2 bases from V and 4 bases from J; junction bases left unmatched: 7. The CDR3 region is CAWSTQGARYEQYF. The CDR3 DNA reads TGTGCCTGGAGTACCCAGGGGGCGCGGTACGAGCAGTACTTC.

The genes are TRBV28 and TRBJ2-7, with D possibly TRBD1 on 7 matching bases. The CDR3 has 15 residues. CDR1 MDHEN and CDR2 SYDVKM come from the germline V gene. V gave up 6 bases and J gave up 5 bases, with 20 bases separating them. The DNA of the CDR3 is TGTGCCAGCAGACCAGGGGGGCAGGGGATCCACGAGCAGTACTTC. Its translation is CASRPGGQGIHEQYF. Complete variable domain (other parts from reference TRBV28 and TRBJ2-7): DVKVTQSSRYLVKRTGEKVFLECVQDMDHENMFWYRQDPGLGLRLIYFSYDVKMKEKGDIPEGYSVSREKKERFSLILESASTNQTSMYLCASRPGGQGIHEQYFGPGTRLTVT.

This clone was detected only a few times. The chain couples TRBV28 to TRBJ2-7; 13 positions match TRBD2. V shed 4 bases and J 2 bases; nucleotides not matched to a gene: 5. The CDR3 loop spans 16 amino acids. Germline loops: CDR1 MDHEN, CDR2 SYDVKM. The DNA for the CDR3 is TGTGCCAGCAGTTCCGGACTAGCGGGAGTAACCTACGAGCAGTACTTC. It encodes CASSSGLAGVTYEQYF.

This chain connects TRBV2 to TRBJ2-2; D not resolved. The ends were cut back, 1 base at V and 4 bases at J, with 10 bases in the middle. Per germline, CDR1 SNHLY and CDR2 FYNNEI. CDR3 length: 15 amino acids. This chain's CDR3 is CASSEGAYSTGELFF. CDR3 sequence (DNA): TGTGCCAGCAGTGAAGGAGCCTACTCCACCGGGGAGCTGTTTTTT.

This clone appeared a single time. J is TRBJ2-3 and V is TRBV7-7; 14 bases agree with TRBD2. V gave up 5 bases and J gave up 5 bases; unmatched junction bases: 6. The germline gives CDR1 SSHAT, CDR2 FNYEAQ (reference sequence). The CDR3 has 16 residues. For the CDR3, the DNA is TGTGCCAGCAGCCGAGGACTAGCGGGAGGAGAAGATACGCAGTATTTT. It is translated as CASSRGLAGGEDTQYF. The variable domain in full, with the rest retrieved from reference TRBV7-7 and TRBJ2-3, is GAGVSQSPRYKVTKRGQDVTLRCDPISSHATLYWYQQALGQGPEFLTYFNYEAQPDKSGLPSDRFSAERPEGSISTLTIQRTEQRDSAMYRCASSRGLAGGEDTQYFGPGTRLTVL.

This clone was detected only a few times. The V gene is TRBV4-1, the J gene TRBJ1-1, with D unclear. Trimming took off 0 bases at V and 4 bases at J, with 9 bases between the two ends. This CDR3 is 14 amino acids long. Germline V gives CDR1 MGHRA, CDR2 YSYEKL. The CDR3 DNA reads TGCGCCAGCAGCCAAGAAAGGTGGGCCACTGAAGCTTTCTTT. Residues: CASSQERWATEAFF.

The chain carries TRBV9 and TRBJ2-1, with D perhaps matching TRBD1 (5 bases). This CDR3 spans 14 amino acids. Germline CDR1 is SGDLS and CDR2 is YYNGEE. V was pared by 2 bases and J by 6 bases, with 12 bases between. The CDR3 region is CASSVSRGSNEQFF. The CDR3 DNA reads TGTGCCAGCAGCGTGTCAAGGGGAAGCAATGAGCAGTTCTTC.

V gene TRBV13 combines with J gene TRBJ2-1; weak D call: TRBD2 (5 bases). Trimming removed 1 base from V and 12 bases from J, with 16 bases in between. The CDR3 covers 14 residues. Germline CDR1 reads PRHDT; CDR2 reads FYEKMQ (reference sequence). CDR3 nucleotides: TGTGCCAGCAGCTTAGCCAAAACGGGGAGCCGGCAGTTCTTC. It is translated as CASSLAKTGSRQFF.

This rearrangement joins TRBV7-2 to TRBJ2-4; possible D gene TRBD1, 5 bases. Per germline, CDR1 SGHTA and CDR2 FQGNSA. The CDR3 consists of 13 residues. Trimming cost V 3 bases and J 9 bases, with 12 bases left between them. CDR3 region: CASSFQGRSIQYF. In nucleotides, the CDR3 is TGTGCCAGCAGCTTCCAGGGTCGAAGCATTCAGTACTTC.

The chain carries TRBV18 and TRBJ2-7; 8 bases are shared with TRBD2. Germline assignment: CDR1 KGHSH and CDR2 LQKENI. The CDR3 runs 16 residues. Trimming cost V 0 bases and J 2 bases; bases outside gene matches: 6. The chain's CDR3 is CASSPPSGRATYEQYF. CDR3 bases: TGTGCCAGCTCACCACCGTCCGGGAGGGCGACCTACGAGCAGTACTTC.

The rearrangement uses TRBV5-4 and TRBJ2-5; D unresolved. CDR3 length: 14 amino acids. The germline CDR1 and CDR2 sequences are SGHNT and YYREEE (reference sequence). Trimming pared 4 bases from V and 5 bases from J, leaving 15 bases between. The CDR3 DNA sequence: TGTGCCAGCAGCCCCGAGGAGTACTCGGAGACCCAGTACTTC. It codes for CASSPEEYSETQYF.